This TCR beta chain originates from a study of Graves' ophthalmopathy and Graves' hyperthyroidism. Beta-chain TCR CDR3 regions were amplified from RNA transcripts. First-round RT-PCR employed HTBI primers, with a second-round multiplex PCR after it. MiXCR was run by TCRdb on the multiplex PCR reads, yielding one entry per CDR3 protein. The table lists roughly 160,000 distinct CDR3 sequences, under 40% of them singletons, with around 5.5% in the top ten. Germline trimming cut 4 bases from V and 5 bases from J; bases unmatched to any gene: 10. Per germline, CDR1 SGHVS and CDR2 FNYEAQ. The CDR3 totals 15 residues. Exclusion criteria comprised other autoimmune diseases, uncontrolled infections, pregnancy or lactation in patients. The PBMCs had their origin in 8.5 to 10 ml of fresh peripheral blood. This clonotype was counted at least ten times.

The rearrangement joins TRBV7-6 to TRBJ1-1, with 7 bases identical to TRBD1. The source is a woman in her 40s with Graves' ophthalmopathy. The sequencing sample was made of peripheral blood. In DNA, the CDR3 is TGTGCCAGCAGCTCACCAGGGGGTAAGGATACTGAAGCTTTCTTT. It translates to CASSSPGGKDTEAFF.